The present T cell receptor beta chain was sequenced within a study of T cell responses to AZD1222 COVID-19 vaccine (dated by TCRdb to the early 2020s). About the investigation overall: TCR sequencing was performed for about 240 trial participants, of whom some 200 were given two doses of AZD1222 and some 26 were given two doses of MenACWY control vaccine. Trial participants were enrolled into age subgroups of 18-55, 56-69 and 70-plus years, which contained about 160, 30 and 59 TCR-sequenced participants, respectively. The investigation overall reported the following: Most participants were white British and females outnumbered males, and the authors suggested that clonal diversity may have been underestimated. Conclusions about previously exposed vaccinees are limited, since just a handful of AZD1222 recipients were seropositive for SARS-CoV-2 at baseline. The whole spike protein was spanned by vaccine-associated CD4 TCRs, and dominant responses were seen in regions 160-218 and 743-854. A significant rise in spike-specific TCR breadth and depth was observed after two AZD1222 doses relative to day 0 and relative to MenACWY recipients. In the small 56-69-year group, the increase in depth fell short of significance, most likely because of low power. Reportedly, close to half of the unique spike-specific TCRs recognized epitopes lying outside the regions that are mutated in the B.1.351 and B.1.1.7 variants. No day 14 peak-response samples were available, so repertoires were characterized only after the peak T cell response.

The CDR3 regions of human TCRbeta chains were subjected to immunosequencing. The study's own analysis went as follows. TCRs in the repertoires were compared against a reference library of SARS-CoV-2-specific TCRs that had been generated with the MIRA antigen-specificity platform. Breadth was defined as the fraction of unique TCRs that were SARS-CoV-2-associated, and depth was defined as the fraction of total T cells that were SARS-CoV-2-associated. Using the MIRA data, every spike-specific TCR was mapped to the spike region that the TCR reacted to and assigned to either a CD4 or a CD8 class. Log10-transformed breadth and depth values were compared by one-way ANOVA with Sidak's multiple comparisons tests. In TCRdb, the immuneACCESS table is reduced to in-frame sequences with V and J assigned. These tables do not hold every clone; where another copy was compared, an unresolved V gene accounts for under half, and the others remain unexplained. V, J and clone size are taken as reported in that table, and D and trimming were inferred from the DNA itself. For this sample there are approximately 130,000 clones; 70% to 90% appear just once. Of the sample, around 5.3% falls within the top ten clones.

The CDR3 covers 12 residues, taking in both the cysteine and the phenylalanine. Only the CDR3 part of the read is kept: 36 bases, read in frame from the first base. The germline V gene provides CDR1 KGHDR and CDR2 SFDVKD. V was cut back by 1 base and J by 9 bases, leaving a gap of 8 bases between them. Remarks on this clone: Its antigen has not been determined. It has no much larger one-base neighbor in the sample; base qualities were not kept.

The time point label of this sample denotes: about 28 days (+/-7) after the second vaccine dose. Because spike-specific TCR depth and breadth did not differ between the two schedules, AZD1222 recipients who got a second dose at roughly 4 weeks were pooled with those who got a second dose at roughly 12 weeks. The vaccinee samples were drawn from two UK trials, COV001 and COV002, one of which was a single-blind randomized controlled phase 2/3 trial testing AZD1222 (ChAdOx1 nCoV-19) in healthy adults. Trial participant PBMC samples were collected at day 0 and day 28 after the second dose for TCRbeta chain sequencing.

Specimen: peripheral blood, collected 28 days after the second AZD1222 dose. The clonotype comes from an adult who received the AZD1222 COVID-19 vaccine. The rearrangement joined TRBV24-1 to TRBJ1-2; the D gene cannot be resolved reliably. DNA sequence: TGTGCCACCAGTGATTTTGTCGATCGCTACACCTTC. Protein translation: CATSDFVDRYTF.